This T cell receptor (beta chain) was retrieved from a study of cytomegalovirus exposure and HLA in healthy donors. In the study overall: Out of roughly 200 million T cells, an earlier analysis found over 100 million unique TCR beta sequences in total. The study, taken as a whole, reports: Among immune exposure information, only CMV serostatus was available.

With regard to this clone: Its matching antigen is unknown.

Germline CDR1 reads LNHNV; CDR2 reads YYDKDF (reference sequence). Deletions cut 1 base from V and 2 bases from J, with 15 bases between. The CDR3 runs 16 residues. The donors gave bone marrow, and they were healthy. Primers for the PCR totalled 60 Vbeta and 13 Jbeta. This table comes from immunoSEQ multiplex PCR, and its TCRdb copy is limited to in-frame clones, with some not included. The table has over 100,000 clones, around two thirds seen once. This sequence originates from a woman aged 40 to 49 in good health and CMV-seropositive. Input material: PBMCs. The rearrangement uses TRBV15 and TRBJ2-7, with a weak D call TRBD1 (5 bases). The CDR3 region has the DNA TGTGCCACCAGCAGAGTTCCCATCACGACAGCCTACGAGCAGTACTTC. Amino acids: CATSRVPITTAYEQYF. The full variable domain, rest sourced from reference TRBV15 and TRBJ2-7, is DAMVIQNPRYQVTQFGKPVTLSCSQTLNHNVMYWYQQKSSQAPKLLFHYYDKDFNNEADTPDNFQSRRPNTSFCFLDIRSPGLGDTAMYLCATSRVPITTAYEQYFGPGTRLTVT.